Below, 27 T cell receptor beta chains from the same sample are listed, as sequenced in a study of early T cells in non-severe SARS-CoV-2 infection (dated by TCRdb to about 2021). The library was produced with 5' RACE. Sequencing took place on a NextSeq 500. In TCRdb, the public reads were trimmed at Q25 with fastp and aligned with MiXCR, with productive beta chains retained. Rows with one shared CDR3 protein collapse into an entry with the most common genes and DNA. The sample table contains some 82,000 distinct CDR3 sequences; only one count was recorded for 9% to 14% of them. The ten most abundant clones make up under 3% of the sample. Material for sequencing was whole blood. These receptors were obtained from an adult who was a healthcare worker with PCR-confirmed SARS-CoV-2 infection or an uninfected control (not recorded which).

This clonotype was detected many times. The chain combines TRBV5-1 with TRBJ2-5, with D uncertain. The CDR3 is 13 residues long. Germline V gene lookup returns CDR1 SGHRS and CDR2 YFSETQ. Trimming removed 0 bases from V and 5 bases from J, with 8 bases in between. CDR3 in DNA: TGCGCCAGCAGCTTGGCCCCCCGGGAGACCCAGTACTTC. It encodes CASSLAPRETQYF.

The chain joins TRBV30 to TRBJ1-1; a possible D gene is TRBD1 (6 bases). Germline V CDR1 and CDR2: GTSNPN, SVGIG (reference sequence). The CDR3 totals 12 residues. Trimming stripped 5 bases from V and 8 bases from J, with 15 bases between. CDR3 nucleotides: TGTGCCTGGCTCGGGGGGGGCGGCGAAGCTTTCTTT. Amino acids: CAWLGGGGEAFF.

This clonotype appeared many times. The chain links TRBV28 to TRBJ1-1; 8 positions agree with TRBD1. V lost 0 bases and J lost 4; bases outside the gene matches: 4. CDR1 is MDHEN, CDR2 SYDVKM, per germline. The CDR3 is made up of 15 amino acids. CDR3 protein: CASSLWQGAVTEAFF. The DNA for the CDR3 is TGTGCCAGCAGTTTATGGCAGGGGGCCGTCACTGAAGCTTTCTTT.

This clonotype was detected many times. The chain employs TRBV11-2 and TRBJ2-2; no definite D call. Trimming cost V 0 bases and J 5 bases, with 4 bases left between them. The CDR3 loop spans 13 amino acids. Germline CDR1 SGHAT, CDR2 FQNNGV. CDR3 bases: TGTGCCAGCAGCTTAGAACGGACCGGGGAGCTGTTTTTT. It translates to CASSLERTGELFF. The variable domain in full, completed from reference TRBV11-2 and TRBJ2-2, reads EAGVAQSPRYKIIEKRQSVAFWCNPISGHATLYWYQQILGQGPKLLIQFQNNGVVDDSQLPKDRFSAERLKGVDSTLKIQPAKLEDSAVYLCASSLERTGELFFGEGSRLTVL.

In its sample, this clonotype was seen a few times. The CDR3 DNA sequence: TGTGCCAGCGCTGGGCCGGGACACCCCTCCTACGAGCAGTACTTC. Translated, it gives CASAGPGHPSYEQYF. This chain links TRBV28 with TRBJ2-7, with TRBD1 as a possible D gene (6 bases). CDR1 MDHEN and CDR2 SYDVKM come from the germline V gene. This CDR3 contains 15 residues. The V end was cut by 8 bases, the J end by 0 bases, with 17 bases between.

This clonotype was seen repeatedly, ten times or more. The chain has TRBV9 and TRBJ1-1; no reliable D call. The CDR3 covers 16 residues. Germline loops: CDR1 SGDLS, CDR2 YYNGEE. Trimming left V 0 bases short and J 4 bases short, with 16 bases between. The CDR3 DNA sequence: TGTGCCAGCAGCGTAGAAGGGCGGGGATGGGGCACTGAAGCTTTCTTT. Its translation is CASSVEGRGWGTEAFF. Filled out from reference TRBV9 and TRBJ1-1, the complete variable domain reads DSGVTQTPKHLITATGQRVTLRCSPRSGDLSVYWYQQSLDQGLQFLIQYYNGEERAKGNILERFSAQQFPDLHSELNLSSLELGDSALYFCASSVEGRGWGTEAFFGQGTRLTVV.

The chain joins TRBV5-1 to TRBJ2-5; weak D call: TRBD2 (6 bases). The CDR3 is 17 amino acids. Germline CDR1 and CDR2: SGHRS and YFSETQ. V lost 0 bases and J 5 bases, leaving 20 bases between the germline ends. In DNA, the CDR3 is TGCGCCAGCAGCTTGGCCCCTTTAGGAGGAGGGTCTGAGACCCAGTACTTC. Its translation: CASSLAPLGGGSETQYF. Combining the CDR3 with reference TRBV5-1 and TRBJ2-5 gives the whole variable domain KAGVTQTPRYLIKTRGQQVTLSCSPISGHRSVSWYQQTPGQGLQFLFEYFSETQRNKGNFPGRFSGRQFSNSRSEMNVSTLELGDSALYLCASSLAPLGGGSETQYFGPGTRLLVL.

The V call is TRBV11-3, the J call TRBJ2-1; no definite D call. Per the germline V gene, CDR1 is SGHNT and CDR2 is YENEEA. V lost 0 bases and J 8 bases, leaving 14 bases between the germline ends. There are 15 residues in the CDR3. The CDR3 loop is CASSLEVGTWDEQFF. The CDR3, as DNA: TGTGCCAGCAGCTTAGAGGTTGGTACCTGGGATGAGCAGTTCTTC.

This clonotype was found a few times. This CDR3 reads CASSAGTGAYGYGYTF. The CDR3 DNA sequence: TGTGCCAGCAGTGCCGGGACAGGTGCCTATGGCTATGGCTACACCTTC. The chain combines TRBV25-1 with TRBJ1-2, with 8 bases fitting TRBD1. This CDR3 spans 16 amino acids. Germline V gives CDR1 MGHDK, CDR2 SYGVNS. The V gene end was trimmed by 4 bases and the J gene end by 4 bases; junction bases not matched to a gene: 11.

This clonotype was seen repeatedly, ten times or more. The rearrangement links TRBV12-3 or TRBV12-4 to TRBJ2-7; 7 bases are shared with TRBD1. This CDR3 contains 13 residues. V was pared by 9 bases and J by 5 bases, with 10 bases of the junction left unmatched. This CDR3 is CASNRQGRDEQYF. CDR3 coding DNA: TGTGCCAGTAACCGACAGGGACGAGACGAGCAGTACTTC.

This clonotype was counted at least ten times. This sequence joins TRBV12-3 or TRBV12-4 and TRBJ2-5, with 10 bases that match TRBD1. The junction had 9 bases not matched to a gene; V was cut back by 6 bases and J by 5 bases. This CDR3 is built from 15 residues. For the CDR3, the DNA is TGTGCCAGCAGCGCTAACGGACAGGGGGACGAGACCCAGTACTTC. Protein: CASSANGQGDETQYF.

The table lists this clonotype with many counts. CDR3 nucleotide sequence: TGCAGCGTTGAAGGCGGGGGACCCCAAGAGACCCAGTACTTC. This codes for CSVEGGGPQETQYF. The chain combines TRBV29-1 with TRBJ2-5, with 7 nucleotides matching TRBD2. Germline V CDR1 and CDR2: SQVTM, ANQGSEA. J gave up 1 base and V 1 base, and 3 bases lay outside the gene matches. This CDR3 is 14 amino acids long.

This clonotype was counted at least ten times. The chain couples TRBV5-4 to TRBJ2-5; D not resolved. There are 11 residues in the CDR3. Trimming pared 5 bases from V and 5 bases from J, leaving 7 bases between. CDR1 is SGHNT, CDR2 YYREEE, per germline (reference sequence). In nucleotides, the CDR3 is TGTGCCAGCAGGCGTGGGGAGACCCAGTACTTC. This translates into CASRRGETQYF.

This clonotype was picked up a small number of times. The CDR3 DNA follows: TGTGCCAGCAGTGAACAGGGGGCATATGGCTACACCTTC. Its protein is CASSEQGAYGYTF. V gene TRBV2 combines with J gene TRBJ1-2; 8 nucleotides align to TRBD1. Per the germline V gene, CDR1 is SNHLY and CDR2 is FYNNEI. This CDR3 contains 13 residues. Unmatched junction bases numbered 1, after V lost 2 bases and J lost 5 bases.

This clonotype was picked up many times. The chain recombines TRBV5-4 with TRBJ2-3, with 7 bases matching TRBD1. This CDR3 has 14 amino acids. J lost 9 bases, V lost 0 bases, and 7 bases had no gene match. Germline assignment: CDR1 SGHNT and CDR2 YYREEE (reference sequence). CDR3 region: CASSLEGVQGTQYF. CDR3 coding DNA: TGTGCCAGCAGCTTGGAAGGGGTACAGGGGACGCAGTATTTT.

This clonotype has a handful of counts. CDR3 sequence: CATSFGGGNTEAFF. CDR3 sequence (DNA): TGTGCCACCAGCTTTGGGGGAGGGAATACTGAAGCTTTCTTT. The chain couples TRBV15 to TRBJ1-1; possibly TRBD1 for D (5 bases). In germline, CDR1 is LNHNV, CDR2 YYDKDF (reference sequence). V shed 5 bases and J shed 5 bases, with 15 bases lying between them. The CDR3 totals 14 residues.

The CDR3 sequence is CASTPLTGTGGKRNQPQHF. In DNA, the CDR3 is TGTGCCAGTACCCCCCTCACCGGGACAGGGGGAAAAAGGAATCAGCCCCAGCATTTT. The chain uses TRBV19 and TRBJ1-5, with 11 bases matching TRBD1. The V and J ends lost 7 bases and 4 bases, in that order; junction bases with no gene match: 18. The CDR3 loop spans 19 amino acids. Germline V lookup: CDR1 LNHDA, CDR2 SQIVND (reference sequence).

This clonotype was detected only a few times. The chain carries TRBV27 and TRBJ2-2; TRBD2 might be the D (6 bases). The CDR3 consists of 15 residues. Between the trimmed V and J ends, which lost 1 base and 3 bases, there was a span of 9 bases. Germline CDR1 reads MNHEY; CDR2 reads SMNVEV (reference sequence). The CDR3 loop is CASSLLRGHTGELFF. As DNA, the CDR3 is TGTGCCAGCAGTTTATTGCGGGGACACACCGGGGAGCTGTTTTTT.

The rearrangement joins TRBV29-1 to TRBJ2-1; 8 bases align to TRBD2. Losses at the gene ends were 6 bases for V and 3 bases for J; bases not matched to a gene: 7. CDR1 is SQVTM, CDR2 ANQGSEA, per germline. The CDR3 has 14 residues. The CDR3 is CSVHGTSDYNEQFF. The DNA of the CDR3 is TGCAGCGTCCACGGGACTAGTGACTACAATGAGCAGTTCTTC.

This clonotype was counted at least ten times. This chain joins TRBV7-9 and TRBJ2-1; 9 nucleotides line up with TRBD2. V was clipped by 11 bases and J by 6 bases; unmatched bases: 17. This CDR3 comprises 16 residues. CDR1 is SEHNR, CDR2 FQNEAQ, per germline (reference sequence). The CDR3 protein is CAGARIAGVNSNEQFF. The CDR3 nucleotides read TGTGCCGGAGCCAGAATAGCGGGAGTGAATTCCAATGAGCAGTTCTTC.

The V gene is TRBV12-3 or TRBV12-4, the J gene TRBJ2-2, with D tentatively TRBD1 (5 bases). V lost 7 bases to trimming and J lost 5 bases, with 8 bases between them. The CDR3 totals 12 residues. The CDR3 bases are TGTGCCAGCATTCAGGGAACCGGGGAGCTGTTTTTT. It specifies CASIQGTGELFF.

This clonotype has only a few counts. The chain is built from TRBV5-1 and TRBJ1-5; D might be TRBD1 (5 bases). V was clipped by 0 bases and J by 0 bases, with 10 bases between them. This CDR3 is 16 amino acids long. The germline CDR1 and CDR2 sequences are SGHRS and YFSETQ. The CDR3 protein is CASSLEGPNSNQPQHF. The CDR3 DNA is TGCGCCAGCAGCTTGGAGGGACCAAATAGCAATCAGCCCCAGCATTTT.

The J gene is TRBJ2-7, the V gene TRBV20-1, with D unclear. V was shortened by 3 bases and J by 0 bases, with 9 bases between the two germline ends. Germline lookup yields CDR1 DFQATT and CDR2 SNEGSKA (reference sequence). CDR3 length equals 13 residues. CDR3 coding DNA: TGCAGTGCTAGGCCAGAGAGCTCCTACGAGCAGTACTTC. Amino acid sequence: CSARPESSYEQYF.

This clonotype was detected many times. V gene TRBV9 combines with J gene TRBJ2-5; 7 bases line up with TRBD2. V shed 4 bases, J shed 0 bases, and the junction held 9 bases outside the gene matches. CDR3 size: 16 residues. Germline loops: CDR1 SGDLS, CDR2 YYNGEE. This CDR3 is CASSLKRGEYQETQYF. CDR3 bases: TGTGCCAGCAGCCTAAAACGGGGGGAGTACCAAGAGACCCAGTACTTC.

At least ten counts were recorded for this clonotype. The chain is built from TRBV11-2 and TRBJ2-1, with TRBD2 as a possible D gene (6 bases). The length of the CDR3 is 14 residues. Trimming cost V 1 base and J 5 bases, with 9 bases left between them. Germline V gives CDR1 SGHAT, CDR2 FQNNGV. The CDR3: CASSLGGTNNEQFF. The CDR3 DNA is TGTGCCAGCAGCTTAGGCGGGACGAACAATGAGCAGTTCTTC.

This clonotype was detected ten times or more. This chain uses TRBV5-1 with TRBJ1-5; D is ambiguous. Germline assignment: CDR1 SGHRS and CDR2 YFSETQ. Between the trimmed V and J ends, which lost 4 bases and 6 bases, there was a span of 14 bases. The CDR3 is 14 residues long. The CDR3 here is CASSPLGWGQPQHF. The CDR3 DNA is TGCGCCAGCAGCCCGCTGGGGTGGGGTCAGCCCCAGCATTTT.

The chain uses TRBV29-1 and TRBJ2-2, with 8 bases that match TRBD2. This CDR3 contains 15 residues. Per the germline V gene, CDR1 is SQVTM and CDR2 is ANQGSEA. The chain's CDR3 is CGALVAGNPTGELFF. The CDR3, as DNA: TGCGGGGCGTTGGTAGCGGGAAATCCCACCGGGGAGCTGTTTTTT.